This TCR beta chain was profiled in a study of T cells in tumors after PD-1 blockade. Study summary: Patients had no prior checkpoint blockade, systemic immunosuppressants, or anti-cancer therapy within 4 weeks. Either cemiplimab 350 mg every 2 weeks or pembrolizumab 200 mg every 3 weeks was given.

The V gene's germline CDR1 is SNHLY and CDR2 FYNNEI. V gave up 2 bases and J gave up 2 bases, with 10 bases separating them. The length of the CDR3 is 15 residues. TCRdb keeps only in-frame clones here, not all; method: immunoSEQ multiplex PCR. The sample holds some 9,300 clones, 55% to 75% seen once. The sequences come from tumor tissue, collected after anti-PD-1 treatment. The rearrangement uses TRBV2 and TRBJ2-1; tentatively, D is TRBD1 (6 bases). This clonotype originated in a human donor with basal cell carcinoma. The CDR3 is CASSERGMAYNEQFF. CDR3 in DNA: TGTGCCAGCAGTGAAAGGGGGATGGCCTACAATGAGCAGTTCTTC.